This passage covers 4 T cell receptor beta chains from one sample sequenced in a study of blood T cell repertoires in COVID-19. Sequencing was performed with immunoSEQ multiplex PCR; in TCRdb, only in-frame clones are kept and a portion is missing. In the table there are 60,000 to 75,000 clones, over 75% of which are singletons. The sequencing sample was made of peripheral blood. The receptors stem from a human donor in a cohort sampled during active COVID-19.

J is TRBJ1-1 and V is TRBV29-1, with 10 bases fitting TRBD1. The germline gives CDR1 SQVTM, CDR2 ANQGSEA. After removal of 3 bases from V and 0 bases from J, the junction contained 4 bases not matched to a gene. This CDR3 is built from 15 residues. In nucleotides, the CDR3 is TGCAGCGTTGAGGGGACAGGGGCAATGAACACTGAAGCTTTCTTT. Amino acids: CSVEGTGAMNTEAFF.

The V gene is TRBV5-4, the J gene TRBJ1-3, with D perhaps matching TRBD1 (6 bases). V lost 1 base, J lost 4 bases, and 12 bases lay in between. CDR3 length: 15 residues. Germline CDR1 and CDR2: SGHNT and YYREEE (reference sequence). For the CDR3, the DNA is TGTGCCAGCAGCTTGCCCACAGGGTACGGAAACACCATATATTTT. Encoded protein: CASSLPTGYGNTIYF.

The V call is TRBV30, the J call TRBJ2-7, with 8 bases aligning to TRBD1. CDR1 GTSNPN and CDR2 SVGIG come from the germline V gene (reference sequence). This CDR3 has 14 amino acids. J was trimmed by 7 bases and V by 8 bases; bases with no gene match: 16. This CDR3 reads CAASPSGQAMEQYF. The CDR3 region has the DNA TGTGCCGCCTCCCCCTCGGGACAGGCAATGGAGCAGTACTTC.

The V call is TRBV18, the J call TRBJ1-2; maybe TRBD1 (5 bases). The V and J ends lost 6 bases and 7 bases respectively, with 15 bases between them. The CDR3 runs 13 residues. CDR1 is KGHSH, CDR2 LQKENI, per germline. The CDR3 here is CASSERQTPGYTF. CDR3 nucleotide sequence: TGTGCCAGCTCTGAAAGACAGACTCCTGGCTACACCTTC.